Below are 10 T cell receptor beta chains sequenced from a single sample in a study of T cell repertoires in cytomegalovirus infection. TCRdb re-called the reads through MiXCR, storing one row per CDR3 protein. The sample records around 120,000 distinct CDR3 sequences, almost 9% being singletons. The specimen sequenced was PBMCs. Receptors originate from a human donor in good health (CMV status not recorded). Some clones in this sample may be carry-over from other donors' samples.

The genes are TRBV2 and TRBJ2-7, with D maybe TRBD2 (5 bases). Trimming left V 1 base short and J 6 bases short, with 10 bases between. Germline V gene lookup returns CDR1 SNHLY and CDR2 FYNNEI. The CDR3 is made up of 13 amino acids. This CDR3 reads CASSEVLRGEQYF. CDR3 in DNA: TGTGCCAGCAGTGAAGTTCTACGGGGCGAGCAGTACTTC.

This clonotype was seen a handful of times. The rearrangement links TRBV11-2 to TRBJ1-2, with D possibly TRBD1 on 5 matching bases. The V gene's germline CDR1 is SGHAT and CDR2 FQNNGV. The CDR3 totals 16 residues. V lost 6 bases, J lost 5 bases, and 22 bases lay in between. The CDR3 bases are TGTGCCAGCAGTTCCATGGGGCAGGGTCGGATTTATGGCTACACCTTC. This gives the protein CASSSMGQGRIYGYTF.

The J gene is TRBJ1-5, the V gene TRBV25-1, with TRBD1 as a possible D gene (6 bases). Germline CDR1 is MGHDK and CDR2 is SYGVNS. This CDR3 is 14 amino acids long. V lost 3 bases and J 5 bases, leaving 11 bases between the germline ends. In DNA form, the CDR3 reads TGTGCCAGCAGTGACACAGGGACCTATCAGCCCCAGCATTTT. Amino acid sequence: CASSDTGTYQPQHF.

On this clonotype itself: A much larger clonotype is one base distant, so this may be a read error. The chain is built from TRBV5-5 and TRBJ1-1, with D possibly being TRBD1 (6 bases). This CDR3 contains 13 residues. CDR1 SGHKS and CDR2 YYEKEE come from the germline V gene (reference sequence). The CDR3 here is CGSSLGGSTEAFF. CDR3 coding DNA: TGTGGCAGCAGCTTAGGGGGTTCCACTGAAGCTTTCTTT. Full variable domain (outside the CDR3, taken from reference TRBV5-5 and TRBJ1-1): DAGVTQSPTHLIKTRGQQVTLRCSPISGHKSVSWYQQVLGQGPQFIFQYYEKEERGRGNFPDRFSARQFPNYSSELNVNALLLGDSALYLCGSSLGGSTEAFFGQGTRLTVV.

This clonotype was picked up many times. CDR3 in DNA: TGCAGTGAAGGGGACACCGGGGAGCTGTTTTTT. Translated, it gives CSEGDTGELFF. The V gene is TRBV20-1, the J gene TRBJ2-2; a possible D gene is TRBD1 (5 bases). V shed 7 bases and J shed 3 bases, with 6 bases lying between them. Germline assignment: CDR1 DFQATT and CDR2 SNEGSKA (reference sequence). CDR3 length equals 11 residues.

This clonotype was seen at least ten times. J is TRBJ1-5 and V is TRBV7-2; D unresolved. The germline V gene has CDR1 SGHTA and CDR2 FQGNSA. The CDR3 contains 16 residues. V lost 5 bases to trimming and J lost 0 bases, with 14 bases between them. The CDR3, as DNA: TGTGCCAGCAGCCCTGCTGGGGTTTATAGCAATCAGCCCCAGCATTTT. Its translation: CASSPAGVYSNQPQHF.

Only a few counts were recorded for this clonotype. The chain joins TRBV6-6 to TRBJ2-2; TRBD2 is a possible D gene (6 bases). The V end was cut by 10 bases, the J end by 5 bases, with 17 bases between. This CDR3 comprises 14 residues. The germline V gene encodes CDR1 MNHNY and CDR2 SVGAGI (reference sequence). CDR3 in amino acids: CATRWGGETGELFF. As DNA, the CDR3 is TGTGCCACCCGTTGGGGCGGGGAAACCGGGGAGCTGTTTTTT.

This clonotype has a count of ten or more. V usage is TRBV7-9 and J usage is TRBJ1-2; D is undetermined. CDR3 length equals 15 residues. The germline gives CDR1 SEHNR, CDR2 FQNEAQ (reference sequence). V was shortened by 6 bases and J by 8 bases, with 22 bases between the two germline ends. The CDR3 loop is CASSYSAGGAGGYTF. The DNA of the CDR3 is TGTGCCAGCAGTTACAGTGCCGGAGGTGCCGGGGGCTACACCTTC.

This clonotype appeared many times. The CDR3 bases are TGCGCCAGCAGCTTGAAGGGACTAGCGGGGCGGTCCTACGAGCAGTACTTC. Protein sequence: CASSLKGLAGRSYEQYF. This sequence joins TRBV5-1 and TRBJ2-7; TRBD2 matches 13 bases. After removal of 1 base from V and 1 base from J, the junction contained 5 bases not matched to a gene. From germline, CDR1 is SGHRS and CDR2 YFSETQ. The CDR3 is 17 amino acids.

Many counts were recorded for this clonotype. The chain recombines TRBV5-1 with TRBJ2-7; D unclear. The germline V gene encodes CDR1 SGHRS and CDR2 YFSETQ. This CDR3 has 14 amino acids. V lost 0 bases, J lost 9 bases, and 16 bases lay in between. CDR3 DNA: TGCGCCAGCAGCTTGGACGGCCTACTCGGCGGGCAGTACTTC. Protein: CASSLDGLLGGQYF.